This TCR beta chain was observed in a study of blood T cell repertoires in COVID-19. Study-wide context: Specimens from acute and convalescent COVID-19 originated in the United States, Italy and Spain. The analysed material was cDNA or gDNA that came from T cells, B-cell-depleted T cells, or PBMCs.

The Seattle patients joined while their infection was active and were tracked longitudinally afterward. CDR1 and CDR2 (germline): LNHDA, SQIVND (reference sequence). The CDR3 loop spans 12 amino acids. Trimming pared 10 bases from V and 0 bases from J, leaving 9 bases between. This clone was recorded only once. TCRdb's copy holds only in-frame clones and misses some; the assay was immunoSEQ multiplex PCR. The table has tens of thousands of clones, 83% seen once. V gene TRBV19 combines with J gene TRBJ1-1, with D unclear. The source material was peripheral blood. This TCR was sampled from a man between 50 and 59 years old with COVID-19, enrolled during active disease. DNA of the CDR3: TGTGCCACCGCGGGGATGAACACTGAAGCTTTCTTT. It specifies CATAGMNTEAFF.